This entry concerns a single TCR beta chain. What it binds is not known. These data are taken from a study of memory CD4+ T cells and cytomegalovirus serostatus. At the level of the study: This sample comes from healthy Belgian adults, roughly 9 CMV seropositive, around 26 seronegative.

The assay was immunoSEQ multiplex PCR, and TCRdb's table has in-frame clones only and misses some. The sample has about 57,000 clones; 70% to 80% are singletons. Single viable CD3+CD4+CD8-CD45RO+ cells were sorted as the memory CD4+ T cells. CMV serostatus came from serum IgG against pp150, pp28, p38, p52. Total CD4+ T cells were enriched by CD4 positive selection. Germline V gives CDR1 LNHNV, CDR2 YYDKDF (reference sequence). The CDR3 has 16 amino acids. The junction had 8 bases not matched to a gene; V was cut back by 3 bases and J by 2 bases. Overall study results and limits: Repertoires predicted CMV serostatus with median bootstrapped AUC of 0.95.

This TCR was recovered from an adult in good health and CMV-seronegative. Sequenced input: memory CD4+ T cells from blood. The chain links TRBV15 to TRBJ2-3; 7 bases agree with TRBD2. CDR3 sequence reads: CATSRRLAEITDTQYF. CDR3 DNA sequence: TGTGCCACCAGCAGGAGGCTAGCGGAGATCACAGATACGCAGTATTTT.